The 20 T cell receptor beta chains given below trace back to one sample, sequenced in a study of T cells after yellow fever vaccination. TCRdb used MiXCR to reprocess the 5' RACE reads, holding one entry per CDR3 protein. The sample has about 360,000 distinct CDR3 sequences, 6% to 8% seen once. This specimen consisted of PBMCs, obtained 5 days after the yellow fever booster vaccination. These receptors were obtained from a man aged 25 to 40 who received the YFV17D yellow fever vaccine.

In its sample, this clonotype was seen many times. This chain connects TRBV7-2 to TRBJ1-2, with 9 bases identical to TRBD1. The germline gives CDR1 SGHTA, CDR2 FQGNSA. The CDR3 runs to 14 residues. Trimming took 8 bases from V and 1 from J; bases not matched to a gene: 5. CDR3 sequence: CASSPDRGNYGYTF. CDR3 nucleotides: TGTGCCAGCTCACCGGACAGGGGTAACTATGGCTACACCTTC. Combining the CDR3 with reference TRBV7-2 and TRBJ1-2 gives the whole variable domain GAGVSQSPSNKVTEKGKDVELRCDPISGHTALYWYRQSLGQGLEFLIYFQGNSAPDKSGLPSDRFSAERTGGSVSTLTIQRTQQEDSAVYLCASSPDRGNYGYTFGSGTRLTVV.

This rearrangement joins TRBV5-6 to TRBJ2-7; D perhaps matches TRBD2 (5 bases). V was clipped by 3 bases and J by 3 bases, with 10 bases between them. This CDR3 spans 13 amino acids. The germline CDR1 and CDR2 sequences are SGHDT and YYEEEE. The CDR3 reads CASSWESSYEQYF. The CDR3 DNA reads as TGTGCCAGCAGCTGGGAGTCGAGCTACGAGCAGTACTTC.

This clonotype was seen at least ten times. V usage is TRBV7-2 and J usage is TRBJ2-7, with TRBD1 identical over 7 bases. The CDR3 sequence is 13 residues long. V shed 5 bases, J shed 4 bases, and the junction held 5 bases outside the gene matches. The V gene's germline CDR1 is SGHTA and CDR2 FQGNSA. CDR3 sequence (DNA): TGTGCCAGCAGCCGACGGGACAGTTACGAGCAGTACTTC. This sequence encodes CASSRRDSYEQYF.

This clonotype was found many times. This sequence joins TRBV12-3 or TRBV12-4 and TRBJ1-2; D is unclear. V was cut by 3 bases and J by 8 bases, with 22 bases left in between. The CDR3 length is 16 residues. The CDR3 nucleotides read TGTGCCAGCAGTTTTGCGGGGAGAGGGCCCTATGCCGGCTACACCTTC. Translated, it gives CASSFAGRGPYAGYTF.

This chain uses TRBV10-3 with TRBJ2-1; tentatively, D is TRBD2 (6 bases). The V and J ends lost 6 bases and 9 bases respectively, with 12 bases between them. Germline lookup yields CDR1 ENHRY and CDR2 SYGVKD. This CDR3 region has 12 residues. In DNA, the CDR3 is TGTGCCATCAGAACGGTGGGGGGTGAGCAGTTCTTC. This sequence encodes CAIRTVGGEQFF.

This clonotype showed up many times. This chain connects TRBV6-5 to TRBJ2-4; the D gene could be TRBD1 or TRBD2 (6 bases each). Germline V gene lookup returns CDR1 MNHEY and CDR2 SVGAGI. This CDR3 spans 14 amino acids. V was clipped by 0 bases and J by 7 bases, with 10 bases between them. CDR3 bases: TGTGCCAGCAGTTACTCGGGGGGCCCGAACATTCAGTACTTC. It is translated as CASSYSGGPNIQYF.

This clonotype showed up just a few times. The chain employs TRBV6-9 and TRBJ1-5; unclear D gene. Deletions cut 4 bases from V and 4 bases from J, with 8 bases between. CDR3 size: 13 residues. CDR1 MNHGY and CDR2 SVAAGI come from the germline V gene. The CDR3 DNA reads as TGTGCCAGCAGTTCCTTTCTTAATCAGCCCCAGCATTTT. It yields the protein CASSSFLNQPQHF.

The chain recombines TRBV7-2 with TRBJ2-1; TRBD2 matches 12 bases. V was pared by 4 bases and J by 10 bases, with 8 bases of the junction left unmatched. CDR1 is SGHTA and CDR2 is FQGNSA in the germline V gene. The CDR3 spans 15 residues. The CDR3 here is CASSSIRLAGVEQFF. In DNA form, the CDR3 reads TGTGCCAGCAGCTCAATTAGACTAGCGGGAGTAGAGCAGTTCTTC.

This clonotype was detected only a few times. One end of the junction does not line up with germline, which may come from a read error. The V gene is TRBV12-3 or TRBV12-4, the J gene TRBJ1-2, with TRBD1 matching 7 bases. This CDR3 has 12 amino acids. CDR3 sequence reads: CASSQTGNHHEF. The CDR3 nucleotides read TGTGCCAGCAGTCAGACAGGGAACCACCACGAGTTC.

This clonotype has ten or more counts. The chain recombines TRBV25-1 with TRBJ2-5, with D maybe TRBD2 (7 bases). The CDR3 is made up of 13 amino acids. Trimming pared 8 bases from V and 5 bases from J, leaving 15 bases between. CDR1 and CDR2 (germline): MGHDK, SYGVNS. This chain's CDR3 is CASRGALKETQYF. The CDR3 region has the DNA TGTGCCAGCCGGGGGGCACTTAAGGAGACCCAGTACTTC.

The chain combines TRBV27 with TRBJ2-1, with no clear D. This CDR3 is built from 15 residues. Trimming removed 4 bases from V and 1 base from J, with 11 bases in between. Germline assignment: CDR1 MNHEY and CDR2 SMNVEV (reference sequence). The CDR3 coding sequence is TGTGCCAGCAGTTATACCGACGGGTCCTACAATGAGCAGTTCTTC. It specifies CASSYTDGSYNEQFF.

This chain joins TRBV20-1 and TRBJ2-3, with 9 positions matching TRBD2. CDR3 length: 15 amino acids. V trimming: 0 bases; J trimming: 5 bases; junction bases outside the gene matches: 6. Germline V gene lookup returns CDR1 DFQATT and CDR2 SNEGSKA (reference sequence). In DNA form, the CDR3 reads TGCAGTGCTAGAGATTTTGCGGGAGGGTTAGATACGCAGTATTTT. Encoded protein: CSARDFAGGLDTQYF.

This clonotype has only a few counts. The V call is TRBV29-1, the J call TRBJ1-1; D ambiguous. V lost 3 bases to trimming and J lost 1 base, with 9 bases between them. From germline, CDR1 is SQVTM and CDR2 ANQGSEA. The CDR3 is 13 residues long. CDR3 sequence reads: CSVEPHRNTEAFF. CDR3 nucleotides: TGCAGCGTTGAGCCACACCGGAACACTGAAGCTTTCTTT. The complete variable domain, with remaining parts taken from reference TRBV29-1 and TRBJ1-1, reads SAVISQKPSRDICQRGTSLTIQCQVDSQVTMMFWYRQQPGQSLTLIATANQGSEATYESGFVIDKFPISRPNLTFSTLTVSNMSPEDSSIYLCSVEPHRNTEAFFGQGTRLTVV.

This clonotype has ten or more counts. V usage is TRBV5-1 and J usage is TRBJ2-5; 7 bases map to TRBD2. The CDR3 is 16 amino acids. Germline-derived CDR1 and CDR2 are SGHRS and YFSETQ. Trimming took 0 bases from V and 1 from J; bases not matched to a gene: 6. For the CDR3, the DNA is TGCGCCAGCAGCTTGGCCACGGCTAGCGGCCAAGAGACCCAGTACTTC. It specifies CASSLATASGQETQYF.

The chain is built from TRBV7-2 and TRBJ2-3, with 7 bases matching TRBD1. The V and J ends lost 3 bases and 5 bases, in that order; junction bases with no gene match: 2. Germline V gene sequence: CDR1 SGHTA, CDR2 FQGNSA. The CDR3 totals 13 residues. The CDR3 here is CASSFTGEDTQYF. DNA for the CDR3: TGTGCCAGCAGCTTTACAGGGGAAGATACGCAGTATTTT.

This chain joins TRBV20-1 and TRBJ2-4; D gene unclear. Trimming cost V 3 bases and J 9 bases, with 9 bases left between them. This CDR3 comprises 11 residues. CDR1 and CDR2 from the germline V gene are DFQATT and SNEGSKA (reference sequence). In DNA form, the CDR3 reads TGCAGTGCTAGGATACTTGGCATTCAGTACTTC. It specifies CSARILGIQYF.

This clonotype was counted only a few times. The chain joins TRBV7-2 to TRBJ2-3; tentatively, D is TRBD1 or TRBD2 (5 bases each). The V end lost 3 bases, the J end lost 2 bases, and 12 bases lay between the germline ends. The CDR3 is 15 residues long. Per germline, CDR1 SGHTA and CDR2 FQGNSA. CDR3 sequence (DNA): TGTGCCAGCAGCTTTGTGGGGACGGACACAGATACGCAGTATTTT. Translating gives CASSFVGTDTDTQYF.

This clonotype was seen a few times. The CDR3 here is CASSREGIGELFF. Here the CDR3 DNA reads TGTGCCAGCAGCAGGGAAGGAATCGGGGAGCTGTTTTTT. The chain joins TRBV6-1 to TRBJ2-2; TRBD1 might be the D (5 bases). The germline V gene has CDR1 MNHNS and CDR2 SASEGT. This CDR3 has 13 residues. V gave up 6 bases and J gave up 7 bases, with 12 bases separating them.

CDR3 region: CASSPLTTMGNYGYTF. CDR3 DNA: TGTGCCAGCAGTCCCCTGACAACGATGGGCAACTATGGCTACACCTTC. The V gene is TRBV25-1, the J gene TRBJ1-2; the D is unclear. CDR1 is MGHDK, CDR2 SYGVNS, per germline. V lost 5 bases and J lost 2, with 18 bases in between. The CDR3 contains 16 residues.

This sequence joins TRBV20-1 and TRBJ1-5; tentatively, D is TRBD1 (6 bases). CDR3 length: 15 amino acids. Germline CDR1 reads DFQATT; CDR2 reads SNEGSKA (reference sequence). V lost 0 bases to trimming and J lost 6 bases, with 15 bases between them. The DNA for the CDR3 is TGCAGTGCTAGAGAACCAGATGGGGGGGCTCAGCCCCAGCATTTT. The encoded protein is CSAREPDGGAQPQHF.